This entry lists 18 T cell receptor beta chains sequenced from one sample in a study of blood T cell repertoires in COVID-19. The table came from immunoSEQ multiplex PCR; TCRdb's copy has only in-frame clones and leaves some out. In the table there are 410,000 or so clones, about 88% of which are singletons. The sequenced sample consisted of peripheral blood. The receptors derive from a woman between 40 and 50 years old with COVID-19, enrolled during active disease.

This chain joins TRBV27 and TRBJ1-6; a weak D match, TRBD1 (5 bases). V gave up 4 bases and J gave up 13 bases, with 17 bases separating them. CDR3 length equals 14 residues. Germline assignment: CDR1 MNHEY and CDR2 SMNVEV (reference sequence). CDR3 protein: CASSSRDGTSPLHF. In DNA form, the CDR3 reads TGTGCCAGCAGTTCCCGGGACGGGACTTCCCCCCTCCACTTT.

V and J are TRBV18 and TRBJ1-5, with 7 bases matching TRBD1. The CDR3 has 14 amino acids. Germline lookup yields CDR1 KGHSH and CDR2 LQKENI. The ends lost 1 base at V and 6 bases at J; junction bases unmatched: 3. This chain's CDR3 is CASSPQGASQPQHF. CDR3 sequence (DNA): TGTGCCAGCTCACCACAGGGGGCGAGTCAGCCCCAGCATTTT.

This clone was observed a single time. CDR3 nucleotide sequence: TGTGCCAGCAGGACATCTGATAACTATGGCTACACCTTC. This sequence encodes CASRTSDNYGYTF. V is TRBV28 and J is TRBJ1-2; D gene ambiguous. The germline CDR1 and CDR2 sequences are MDHEN and SYDVKM. CDR3 length: 13 amino acids. Trimming took off 6 bases at V and 1 base at J, with 9 bases between the two ends.

The V gene is TRBV27, the J gene TRBJ1-5, with 7 bases identical to TRBD1. After removal of 4 bases from V and 4 bases from J, the junction contained 10 bases not matched to a gene. Germline lookup yields CDR1 MNHEY and CDR2 SMNVEV (reference sequence). This CDR3 has 16 amino acids. CDR3 bases: TGTGCCAGCAGTTATACAGGGGTTGGTGGGAATCAGCCCCAGCATTTT. Its translation is CASSYTGVGGNQPQHF.

V gene TRBV7-6 combines with J gene TRBJ1-5, with no clear D. The CDR3 spans 16 residues. The V gene lost 2 bases and the J gene lost 3 bases, with 14 bases spanning the gap. Germline lookup yields CDR1 SGHVS and CDR2 FNYEAQ. The CDR3 sequence: CASSLFPRRDNQPQHF. DNA for the CDR3: TGTGCCAGCAGCTTATTTCCCCGTCGGGACAATCAGCCCCAGCATTTT.

This chain uses TRBV28 with TRBJ1-1; D is possibly TRBD1 (6 bases). The CDR3 totals 13 residues. Germline CDR1 is MDHEN and CDR2 is SYDVKM. V was pared by 3 bases and J by 5 bases, with 10 bases between. CDR3 protein: CASSFEGGTEAFF. The CDR3 DNA is TGTGCCAGCAGTTTTGAAGGGGGAACTGAAGCTTTCTTT. Together with reference TRBV28 and TRBJ1-1, the CDR3 gives the full variable domain: DVKVTQSSRYLVKRTGEKVFLECVQDMDHENMFWYRQDPGLGLRLIYFSYDVKMKEKGDIPEGYSVSREKKERFSLILESASTNQTSMYLCASSFEGGTEAFFGQGTRLTVV.

The gene calls are TRBV7-9 and TRBJ1-1; D call uncertain. The CDR3 is 13 amino acids. V was shortened by 1 base and J by 10 bases, with 13 bases between the two germline ends. Germline CDR1 reads SEHNR; CDR2 reads FQNEAQ (reference sequence). In nucleotides, the CDR3 is TGTGCCAGCAGCTTAGGAGAAGCCGGCGGAGCTTTCTTT. It is translated as CASSLGEAGGAFF.

The chain combines TRBV28 with TRBJ2-5, with D possibly TRBD1 on 5 matching bases. Germline CDR1 MDHEN, CDR2 SYDVKM. Trimming removed 7 bases from V and 4 bases from J, with 13 bases in between. The CDR3 consists of 13 residues. CDR3 DNA sequence: TGTGCCAGCACCGACTCAGGGTTAGAGACCCAGTACTTC. Amino acids: CASTDSGLETQYF.

The chain joins TRBV28 to TRBJ1-6, with 8 nucleotides matching TRBD1. The CDR3 totals 15 residues. J gave up 9 bases and V 4 bases, and 8 bases lay outside the gene matches. Per the germline V gene, CDR1 is MDHEN and CDR2 is SYDVKM. CDR3 amino acids: CASSSKGTGLSPLHF. The CDR3 DNA follows: TGTGCCAGCAGTTCCAAAGGGACAGGACTTTCACCCCTCCACTTT.

This clone was detected once. The gene calls are TRBV10-1 and TRBJ2-2, with 7 bases that match TRBD2. Trimming at V came to 7 bases and at J to 8 bases, leaving 7 bases not matched to a gene. The CDR3 runs to 13 residues. The V gene's germline CDR1 is WNHNN and CDR2 SYGVQD (reference sequence). In DNA, the CDR3 is TGCGCCAGCATCGCAGCGCGGGGGGGGGAGCTGTTTTTT. Its translation: CASIAARGGELFF.

There are a few counts of this clone. This chain uses TRBV27 with TRBJ1-5; 8 bases fit TRBD1. The CDR3 consists of 13 residues. V was clipped by 6 bases and J by 7 bases; unmatched bases: 5. In germline, CDR1 is MNHEY, CDR2 SMNVEV (reference sequence). The CDR3 spells CASSRDRTQPQHF. The CDR3 region has the DNA TGTGCCAGCAGCCGGGACAGGACACAGCCCCAGCATTTT.

The chain combines TRBV15 with TRBJ2-7, with D maybe TRBD2 (6 bases). With 6 bases removed from V and 4 bases from J, the gap between germline ends came to 13 bases. This CDR3 is built from 13 residues. In germline, CDR1 is LNHNV, CDR2 YYDKDF (reference sequence). The CDR3 region has the DNA TGTGCCACCAGTGGAGGGGTGAGGTACGAGCAGTACTTC. It encodes CATSGGVRYEQYF. Full variable domain (outside the CDR3, taken from reference TRBV15 and TRBJ2-7): DAMVIQNPRYQVTQFGKPVTLSCSQTLNHNVMYWYQQKSSQAPKLLFHYYDKDFNNEADTPDNFQSRRPNTSFCFLDIRSPGLGDTAMYLCATSGGVRYEQYFGPGTRLTVT.

This chain uses TRBV29-1 with TRBJ1-5; tentative D call: TRBD1 (6 bases). The CDR3 is made up of 13 amino acids. The germline gives CDR1 SQVTM, CDR2 ANQGSEA. Trimming took off 4 bases at V and 5 bases at J, with 12 bases between the two ends. Here the CDR3 DNA reads TGCAGCGTTGTTCAGGGGCTGGATCAGCCCCAGCATTTT. It is translated as CSVVQGLDQPQHF.

This chain connects TRBV7-2 to TRBJ1-5, with D possibly matching TRBD1 (6 bases). Germline loops: CDR1 SGHTA, CDR2 FQGNSA. The CDR3 has 13 amino acids. Trimming pared 7 bases from V and 6 bases from J, leaving 13 bases between. The CDR3 protein is CASTPRGGQPQHF. CDR3 coding DNA: TGTGCCAGCACTCCCCGAGGGGGTCAGCCCCAGCATTTT.

The genes are TRBV7-9 and TRBJ2-7, with D tentatively TRBD1 (5 bases). The CDR3 has 13 residues. CDR1 and CDR2 from the germline V gene are SEHNR and FQNEAQ (reference sequence). V shed 4 bases and J shed 4 bases, with 11 bases lying between them. CDR3 residues: CASSSDNFYEQYF. CDR3 DNA: TGTGCCAGCAGCTCGGACAACTTTTACGAGCAGTACTTC.

In the case of this clone: Other nucleotide sequences in the sample specify the same CDR3. The chain has TRBV7-9 and TRBJ1-2; D is possibly TRBD1 (6 bases). V lost 5 bases and J lost 3, with 10 bases in between. The CDR3 spans 13 residues. CDR1 and CDR2 (germline): SEHNR, FQNEAQ (reference sequence). CDR3 nucleotide sequence: TGTGCCAGCAGCCTACAGGGTTACTATGGCTACACCTTC. Translated, it gives CASSLQGYYGYTF.

V usage is TRBV7-8 and J usage is TRBJ2-2; 9 bases match TRBD1. There are 17 residues in the CDR3. V was pared by 4 bases and J by 5 bases, with 11 bases of the junction left unmatched. Germline-derived CDR1 and CDR2 are SGHVS and FQNEAQ. This CDR3 is CASSSHTGGAMTGELFF. The CDR3 DNA sequence: TGTGCCAGCAGCTCTCACACAGGGGGCGCAATGACCGGGGAGCTGTTTTTT.

The chain uses TRBV18 and TRBJ2-2, with TRBD1 matching over 9 bases. V shed 1 base and J 6 bases; nucleotides not matched to a gene: 6. The CDR3 extends over 16 amino acids. CDR1 and CDR2 (germline): KGHSH, LQKENI. CDR3 DNA: TGTGCCAGCTCACCACGTGAACAGGGGGCGGCCGGGGAGCTGTTTTTT. Residues: CASSPREQGAAGELFF.